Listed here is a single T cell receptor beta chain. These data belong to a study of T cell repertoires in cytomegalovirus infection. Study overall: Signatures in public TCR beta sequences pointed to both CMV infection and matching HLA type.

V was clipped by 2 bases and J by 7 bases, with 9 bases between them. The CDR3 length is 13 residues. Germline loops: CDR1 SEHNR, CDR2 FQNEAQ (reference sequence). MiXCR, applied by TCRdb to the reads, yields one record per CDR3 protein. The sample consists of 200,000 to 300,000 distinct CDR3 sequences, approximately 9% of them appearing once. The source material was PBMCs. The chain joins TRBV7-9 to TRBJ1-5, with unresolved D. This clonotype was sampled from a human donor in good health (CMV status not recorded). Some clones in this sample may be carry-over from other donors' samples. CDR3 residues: CASSLTESQPQHF. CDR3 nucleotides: TGTGCCAGCAGCTTAACCGAGTCCCAGCCCCAGCATTTT. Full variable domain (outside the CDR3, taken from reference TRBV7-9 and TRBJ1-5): DTGVSQNPRHKITKRGQNVTFRCDPISEHNRLYWYRQTLGQGPEFLTYFQNEAQLEKSRLLSDRFSAERPKGSFSTLEIQRTEQGDSAMYLCASSLTESQPQHFGDGTRLSIL.